The 21 T cell receptor beta chains presented below share a single source sample, sequenced in a study of blood T cell repertoires in COVID-19. Using immunoSEQ multiplex PCR, the repertoire was profiled, and TCRdb retains in-frame clones only, with some absent. Of 150,000 to 200,000 clones listed, about 85% were seen once; the top ten hold around a fifth. Sequenced sample: peripheral blood. These receptors all stem from a man in his fifties or sixties with active or convalescent COVID-19.

V and J are TRBV4-1 and TRBJ1-4; TRBD1 matches at 7 bases. Germline CDR1 is MGHRA and CDR2 is YSYEKL. The CDR3 has 14 amino acids. V lost 1 base and J lost 5; bases outside the gene matches: 1. CDR3 nucleotides: TGCGCCAGCAGCCAAGGGACAGGCAATGAAAAACTGTTTTTT. Translation gives CASSQGTGNEKLFF.

The J gene is TRBJ1-3, the V gene TRBV5-1; perhaps TRBD1 as D (5 bases). The CDR3 totals 15 residues. V was pared by 0 bases and J by 0 bases, with 7 bases between. Germline CDR1 is SGHRS and CDR2 is YFSETQ. CDR3 DNA sequence: TGCGCCAGCAGCTTGGCGGGGGGCTCTGGAAACACCATATATTTT. Residues: CASSLAGGSGNTIYF.

This rearrangement joins TRBV5-4 to TRBJ1-3, with TRBD1 identical over 8 bases. The trim removed 5 bases at V and 3 bases at J, leaving 4 bases unmatched. CDR1 and CDR2 (germline): SGHNT, YYREEE (reference sequence). This CDR3 has 14 residues. The CDR3 DNA reads TGTGCCAGCAGTGCGGACAGGGTTGGAAACACCATATATTTT. Encoded protein: CASSADRVGNTIYF. Looking up the rest from reference TRBV5-4 and TRBJ1-3 gives the full variable domain: ETGVTQSPTHLIKTRGQQVTLRCSSQSGHNTVSWYQQALGQGPQFIFQYYREEENGRGNFPPRFSGLQFPNYSSELNVNALELDDSALYLCASSADRVGNTIYFGEGSWLTVV.

J is TRBJ1-6 and V is TRBV19; D ambiguous. The ends were cut back, 1 base at V and 6 bases at J, with 13 bases in the middle. The germline gives CDR1 LNHDA, CDR2 SQIVND (reference sequence). This CDR3 contains 16 residues. CDR3 nucleotides: TGTGCCAGTAGTATAGCTGAGGGTACCGCTAATTCACCCCTCCACTTT. Encoded protein: CASSIAEGTANSPLHF.

This clone was counted a few times. The chain has TRBV5-1 and TRBJ1-1; D is uncertain. The CDR3 covers 13 residues. The germline gives CDR1 SGHRS, CDR2 YFSETQ. V gave up 5 bases and J gave up 3 bases, with 11 bases separating them. The CDR3 region is CASRHKLDTEAFF. CDR3 nucleotides: TGCGCCAGCAGACATAAGTTGGACACTGAAGCTTTCTTT.

The table lists this clone with a few counts. In DNA, the CDR3 is TGTGCCAGCAGCCAATCGAGGGCTAGCCGTAGCTCCTACAATGAGCAGTTCTTC. It codes for CASSQSRASRSSYNEQFF. The chain employs TRBV16 and TRBJ2-1, with a tentative D call TRBD2 (5 bases). Germline CDR1 is KGHSY and CDR2 is FQNENV. The CDR3 is made up of 18 amino acids. V lost 0 bases and J lost 0, with 15 bases in between.

This clone was seen once. The chain uses TRBV9 and TRBJ1-4; possibly TRBD1 for D (6 bases). Deletions cut 3 bases from V and 10 bases from J, with 16 bases between. The CDR3 extends over 14 amino acids. CDR1 SGDLS and CDR2 YYNGEE come from the germline V gene. The CDR3 DNA reads as TGTGCCAGCAGCGCTCGGACAGATTCTGGAAAACTGTTTTTT. It encodes CASSARTDSGKLFF. The variable domain in full, completed from reference TRBV9 and TRBJ1-4, reads DSGVTQTPKHLITATGQRVTLRCSPRSGDLSVYWYQQSLDQGLQFLIQYYNGEERAKGNILERFSAQQFPDLHSELNLSSLELGDSALYFCASSARTDSGKLFFGSGTQLSVL.

The chain carries TRBV6-5 and TRBJ2-2, with TRBD2 identical over 13 bases. Germline assignment: CDR1 MNHEY and CDR2 SVGAGI. This CDR3 contains 15 residues. V lost 9 bases and J lost 4; bases outside the gene matches: 5. CDR3: CASTTSGGFTGELFF. In DNA form, the CDR3 reads TGTGCCAGTACGACTAGCGGGGGGTTCACCGGGGAGCTGTTTTTT.

The V and J genes are TRBV30 and TRBJ2-1, with a weak D call TRBD1 (5 bases). Trimming removed 2 bases from V and 5 bases from J, with 13 bases in between. CDR1 is GTSNPN, CDR2 SVGIG, per germline (reference sequence). CDR3 length: 14 amino acids. This chain's CDR3 is CAWSRRQKHNEQFF. The CDR3, as DNA: TGTGCCTGGAGTAGGAGACAGAAACACAATGAGCAGTTCTTC.

V and J are TRBV7-6 and TRBJ2-3; 12 positions match TRBD2. The germline V gene has CDR1 SGHVS and CDR2 FNYEAQ. With V trimmed by 4 bases and J by 5 bases, 4 bases remained unmatched. CDR3 length: 15 amino acids. The CDR3 loop is CASSSTSGGVDTQYF. Here the CDR3 DNA reads TGTGCCAGCAGCTCGACTAGCGGGGGTGTAGATACGCAGTATTTT.

The CDR3 loop is CASTRVIAGGTGELFF. DNA for the CDR3: TGCGCCAGCACCCGAGTGATAGCGGGGGGGACCGGGGAGCTGTTTTTT. V gene TRBV10-2 combines with J gene TRBJ2-2, with 11 bases lining up with TRBD2. The germline V gene encodes CDR1 WSHSY and CDR2 SAAADI. V was pared by 7 bases and J by 5 bases, with 9 bases of the junction left unmatched. The CDR3 is 16 residues long.

The chain employs TRBV5-1 and TRBJ1-4; the match to TRBD1 covers 7 bases. CDR1 and CDR2 from the germline V gene are SGHRS and YFSETQ. V was pared by 0 bases and J by 0 bases, with 8 bases of the junction left unmatched. The CDR3 length is 18 residues. CDR3 DNA sequence: TGCGCCAGCAGCTTGGGCCAGGGGGGACCTACAACTAATGAAAAACTGTTTTTT. Residues: CASSLGQGGPTTNEKLFF.

The chain uses TRBV2 and TRBJ1-2; D not certain. V shed 3 bases and J shed 4 bases, with 15 bases lying between them. The CDR3 runs to 15 residues. Germline CDR1 is SNHLY and CDR2 is FYNNEI. CDR3 DNA: TGTGCCAGCAGTGAGCGCTCCGAGGGAAGCTATGGCTACACCTTC. This codes for CASSERSEGSYGYTF.

CDR3 DNA sequence: TGTGCCAGCAGCGGGGCGTACTATGGCTACACCTTC. This codes for CASSGAYYGYTF. This rearrangement joins TRBV9 to TRBJ1-2; D uncertain. The CDR3 is made up of 12 amino acids. Deletions cut 3 bases from V and 3 bases from J, with 6 bases between. Germline V gene data show CDR1 as SGDLS and CDR2 as YYNGEE.

This chain joins TRBV6-1 and TRBJ1-4, with D possibly being TRBD1 (5 bases). This CDR3 is built from 14 residues. V lost 1 base, J lost 8 bases, and 11 bases lay in between. CDR1 and CDR2 from the germline V gene are MNHNS and SASEGT. The CDR3 sequence is CASSEGSTVEKLFF. The DNA for the CDR3 is TGTGCCAGCAGTGAAGGTTCGACAGTCGAAAAACTGTTTTTT.

The gene calls are TRBV4-1 and TRBJ2-7, with D maybe TRBD1 (5 bases). V was cut by 2 bases and J by 7 bases, with 15 bases left in between. The germline CDR1 and CDR2 sequences are MGHRA and YSYEKL. The CDR3 contains 14 residues. The DNA of the CDR3 is TGCGCCAGCAGCCAACTGGGGCCGTCGGAAGAGCAGTACTTC. Residues: CASSQLGPSEEQYF.

The rearrangement links TRBV19 to TRBJ2-4, with 7 nucleotides matching TRBD2. Germline values: CDR1 LNHDA, CDR2 SQIVND (reference sequence). This CDR3 comprises 20 residues. V lost 2 bases to trimming and J lost 0 bases; unmatched junction nucleotides: 16. CDR3 bases: TGTGCCAGTAGTATAAGGTCGCGGGGGAGTAGGGGTTTAGCCAAAAACATTCAGTACTTC. It specifies CASSIRSRGSRGLAKNIQYF.

This chain uses TRBV6-6 with TRBJ1-5, with 7 bases matching TRBD1. Germline loops: CDR1 MNHNY, CDR2 SVGAGI (reference sequence). The CDR3 runs to 16 residues. V gave up 2 bases and J gave up 5 bases; unmatched junction bases: 9. Here the CDR3 DNA reads TGTGCCAGCAGTTACCGCCGACAGGGCAAGGATCAGCCCCAGCATTTT. Encoded protein: CASSYRRQGKDQPQHF.

This chain connects TRBV4-2 to TRBJ2-7; D possibly corresponds to TRBD1 (5 bases). V was pared by 2 bases and J by 2 bases, with 10 bases between. This CDR3 is built from 14 residues. The germline gives CDR1 LGHNA, CDR2 YNFKEQ. The CDR3 region is CASSQPRGTYEQYF. The DNA of the CDR3 is TGTGCCAGCAGCCAACCTAGGGGAACCTACGAGCAGTACTTC.

This chain uses TRBV19 with TRBJ1-4; a possible D gene is TRBD1 (5 bases). Per the germline V gene, CDR1 is LNHDA and CDR2 is SQIVND (reference sequence). The CDR3 sequence is 13 residues long. V was cut by 5 bases and J by 8 bases, with 12 bases left in between. The chain's CDR3 is CASSFPGLEKLFF. The CDR3 DNA follows: TGTGCCAGTAGTTTTCCGGGACTCGAAAAACTGTTTTTT.

The V gene is TRBV5-5, the J gene TRBJ2-2; weak D call: TRBD1 (6 bases). CDR1 is SGHKS and CDR2 is YYEKEE in the germline V gene (reference sequence). Trimming shortened V by 2 bases and J by 3 bases, and 11 bases separated the two germline ends. The CDR3 contains 15 residues. CDR3 nucleotide sequence: TGTGCCAGCAGCTTCTACAGGGCAGACACCGGGGAGCTGTTTTTT. It encodes CASSFYRADTGELFF.